The sequence of this T cell receptor beta chain was determined in a study of tumor-infiltrating lymphocytes in primary liver carcinoma. With 1 base removed from V and 1 base from J, the gap between germline ends came to 4 bases. The V gene's germline CDR1 is SGHNT and CDR2 YENEEA. The CDR3 sequence is 14 residues long. Alongside blood RNA obtained from unsorted whole blood, germline DNA was also extracted. This clonotype was recorded many times. Researchers generated TCR beta cDNA from approximately 450 ng of total RNA, relying on a constant-region primer. Three nested multiplex PCR rounds, a slightly modified ARM-PCR method, built the TCR beta libraries. It was with TRBV1-TRBV30 forward primers and a C-beta reverse primer that the first two PCR rounds were run, at roughly 11 cycles each. MiXCR, applied by TCRdb to the multiplex PCR reads, yields one record per CDR3 protein. The sample comprises about 310,000 distinct CDR3 sequences, more than 55% of which are singletons, and approximately 15% rests with the top ten.

This sequence originates from a woman aged 30 to 39 with primary liver carcinoma and hepatitis B virus infection. The chain uses TRBV11-3 and TRBJ2-2, with D uncertain. The sample consisted of peripheral blood. The CDR3 sequence: CASSLVRNTGELFF. As DNA, the CDR3 is TGTGCCAGCAGCTTAGTACGGAACACCGGGGAGCTGTTTTTT.